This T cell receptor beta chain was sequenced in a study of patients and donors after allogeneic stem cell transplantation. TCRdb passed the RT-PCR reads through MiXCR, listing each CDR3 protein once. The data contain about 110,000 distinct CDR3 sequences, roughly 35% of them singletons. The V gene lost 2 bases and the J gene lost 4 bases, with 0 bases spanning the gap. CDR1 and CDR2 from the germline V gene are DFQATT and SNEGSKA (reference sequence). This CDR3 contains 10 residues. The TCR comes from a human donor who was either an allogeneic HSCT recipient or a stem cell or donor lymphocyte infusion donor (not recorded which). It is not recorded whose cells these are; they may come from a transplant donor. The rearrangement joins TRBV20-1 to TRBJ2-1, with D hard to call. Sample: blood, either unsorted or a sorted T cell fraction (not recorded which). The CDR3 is CSARYNEQFF. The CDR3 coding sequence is TGCAGTGCTAGATACAATGAGCAGTTCTTC.